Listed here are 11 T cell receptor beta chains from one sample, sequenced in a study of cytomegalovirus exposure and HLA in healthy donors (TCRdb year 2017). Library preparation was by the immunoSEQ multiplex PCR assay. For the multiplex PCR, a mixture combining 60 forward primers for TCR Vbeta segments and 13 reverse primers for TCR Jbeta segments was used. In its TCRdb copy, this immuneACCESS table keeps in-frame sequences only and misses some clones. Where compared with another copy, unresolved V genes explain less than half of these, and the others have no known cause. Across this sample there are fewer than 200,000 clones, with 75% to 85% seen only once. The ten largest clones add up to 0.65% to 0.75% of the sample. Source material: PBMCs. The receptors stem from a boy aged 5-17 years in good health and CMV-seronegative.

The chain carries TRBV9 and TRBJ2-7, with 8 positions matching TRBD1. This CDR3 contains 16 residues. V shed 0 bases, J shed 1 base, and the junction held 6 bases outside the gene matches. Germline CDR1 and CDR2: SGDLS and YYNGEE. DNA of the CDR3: TGTGCCAGCAGCGTAGTACCGACAGGGGAATCCTACGAGCAGTACTTC. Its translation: CASSVVPTGESYEQYF.

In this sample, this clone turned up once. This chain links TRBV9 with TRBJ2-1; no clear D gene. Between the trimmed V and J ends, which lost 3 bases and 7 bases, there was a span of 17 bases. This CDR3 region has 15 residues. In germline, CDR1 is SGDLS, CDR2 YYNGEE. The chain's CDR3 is CASSADGVQGNEQFF. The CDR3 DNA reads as TGTGCCAGCAGCGCTGACGGAGTACAAGGAAATGAGCAGTTCTTC.

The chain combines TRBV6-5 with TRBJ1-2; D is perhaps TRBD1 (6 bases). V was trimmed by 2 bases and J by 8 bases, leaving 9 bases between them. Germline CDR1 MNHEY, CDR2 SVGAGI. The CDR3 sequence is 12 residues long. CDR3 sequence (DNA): TGTGCCAGCAGTTACCGACAGGCGGGCTACACCTTC. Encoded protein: CASSYRQAGYTF.

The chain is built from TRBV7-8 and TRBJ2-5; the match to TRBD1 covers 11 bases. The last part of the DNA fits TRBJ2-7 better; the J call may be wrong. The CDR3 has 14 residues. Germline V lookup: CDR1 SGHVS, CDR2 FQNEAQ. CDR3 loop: CASSRGTGGYEQYF. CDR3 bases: TGTGCCAGCAGCCGGGGGACAGGGGGCTACGAGCAGTACTTC.

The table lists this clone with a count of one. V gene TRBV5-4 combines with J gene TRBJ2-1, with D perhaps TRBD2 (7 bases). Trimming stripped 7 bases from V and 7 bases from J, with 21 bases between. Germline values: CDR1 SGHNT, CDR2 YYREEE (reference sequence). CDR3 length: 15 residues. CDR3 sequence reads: CASFRGAFGGNEQFF. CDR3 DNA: TGTGCCAGCTTCCGGGGGGCGTTTGGAGGGAATGAGCAGTTCTTC.

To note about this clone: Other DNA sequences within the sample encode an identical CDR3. The CDR3 loop is CASSWDSSYEQYF. The CDR3 DNA follows: TGCGCCAGCAGCTGGGACAGCTCCTACGAGCAGTACTTC. V and J are TRBV5-1 and TRBJ2-7; 7 bases align to TRBD1. This CDR3 contains 13 residues. With V trimmed by 3 bases and J by 0 bases, 0 bases remained unmatched. Germline CDR1 and CDR2: SGHRS and YFSETQ.

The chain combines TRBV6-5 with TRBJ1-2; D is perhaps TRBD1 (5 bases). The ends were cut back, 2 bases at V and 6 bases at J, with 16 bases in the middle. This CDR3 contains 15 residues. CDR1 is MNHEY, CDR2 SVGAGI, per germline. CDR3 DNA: TGTGCCAGCAGTTACATGGGGGGGACTCATGATGGCTACACCTTC. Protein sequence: CASSYMGGTHDGYTF.

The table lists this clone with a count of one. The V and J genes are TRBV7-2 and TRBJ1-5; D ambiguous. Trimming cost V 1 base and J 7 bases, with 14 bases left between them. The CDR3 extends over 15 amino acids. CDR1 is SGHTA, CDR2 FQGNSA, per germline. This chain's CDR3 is CASSLDGLKGQPQHF. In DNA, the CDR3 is TGTGCCAGCAGCTTAGACGGACTAAAGGGCCAGCCCCAGCATTTT.

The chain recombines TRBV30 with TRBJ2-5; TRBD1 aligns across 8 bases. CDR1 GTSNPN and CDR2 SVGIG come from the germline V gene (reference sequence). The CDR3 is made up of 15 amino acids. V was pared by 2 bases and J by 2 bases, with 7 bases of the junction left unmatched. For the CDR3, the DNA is TGTGCCTGGAGTCGACAGGGGCCGTTTCAAGAGACCCAGTACTTC. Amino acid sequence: CAWSRQGPFQETQYF.

CDR3 in DNA: TGTGCCAGCAGCTTGGGACTAGCGGACCGCTACGAGCAGTACTTC. Translated: CASSLGLADRYEQYF. The chain links TRBV11-3 to TRBJ2-7, with 11 bases aligning to TRBD2. Germline V gives CDR1 SGHNT, CDR2 YENEEA. V lost 3 bases to trimming and J lost 3 bases; unmatched junction nucleotides: 4. The CDR3 covers 15 residues.

The CDR3 DNA sequence: TGTGCCAGCAGCCAAGATAGAGACAGTAATTCACCCCTCCACTTT. Its protein is CASSQDRDSNSPLHF. The V and J genes are TRBV14 and TRBJ1-6, with a possible D match to TRBD1 (5 bases). The CDR3 extends over 15 amino acids. V was shortened by 0 bases and J by 6 bases, with 9 bases between the two germline ends. Germline assignment: CDR1 SGHDN and CDR2 FVKESK.